This paragraph covers one TCR beta chain sequence. PCR was performed using 60 Vbeta and 13 Jbeta primers. Some clones are missing from TCRdb's copy, which holds only in-frame ones; the method was immunoSEQ multiplex PCR. The sample holds approximately 190,000 clones, 75% to 80% seen once. This sample was included in a study of cytomegalovirus exposure and HLA in healthy donors. The length of the CDR3 is 16 residues. V lost 3 bases to trimming and J lost 4 bases, with 19 bases between them. CDR1 is SGDLS and CDR2 is YYNGEE in the germline V gene. The chain links TRBV9 to TRBJ1-2; D call uncertain. This TCR was sampled from a woman aged 30 to 39 in good health and CMV-seropositive. The specimen was PBMCs. The CDR3 here is CASSAQTILGSYGYTF. CDR3 in DNA: TGTGCCAGCAGCGCACAGACGATTCTAGGGAGCTATGGCTACACCTTC.